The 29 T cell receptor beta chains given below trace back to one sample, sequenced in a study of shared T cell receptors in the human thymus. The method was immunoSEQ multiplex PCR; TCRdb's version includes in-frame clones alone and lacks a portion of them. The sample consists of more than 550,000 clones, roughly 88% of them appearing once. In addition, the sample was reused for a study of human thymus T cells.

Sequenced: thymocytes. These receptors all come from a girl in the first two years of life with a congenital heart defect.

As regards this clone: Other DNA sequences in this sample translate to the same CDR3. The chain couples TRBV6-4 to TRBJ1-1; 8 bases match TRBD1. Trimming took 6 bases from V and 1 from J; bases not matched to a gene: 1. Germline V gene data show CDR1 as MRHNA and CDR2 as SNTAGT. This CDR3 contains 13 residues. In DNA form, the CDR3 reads TGTGCCAGCAGCAGGGGGCGGAACACTGAAGCTTTCTTT. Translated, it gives CASSRGRNTEAFF.

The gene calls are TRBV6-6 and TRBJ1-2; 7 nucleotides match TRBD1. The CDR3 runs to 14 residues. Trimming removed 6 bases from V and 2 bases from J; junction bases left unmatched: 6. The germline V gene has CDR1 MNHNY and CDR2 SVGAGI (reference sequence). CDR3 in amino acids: CASRTGVRNYGYTF. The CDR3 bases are TGTGCCAGCAGAACAGGGGTTCGGAACTATGGCTACACCTTC.

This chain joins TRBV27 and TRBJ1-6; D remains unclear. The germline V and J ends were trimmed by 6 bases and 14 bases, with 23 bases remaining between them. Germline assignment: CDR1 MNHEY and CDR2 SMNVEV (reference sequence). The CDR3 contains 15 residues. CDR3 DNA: TGTGCCAGCAGCCGAACGATTCCGCGGTTGGGAGCCCTCCACTTT. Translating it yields CASSRTIPRLGALHF.

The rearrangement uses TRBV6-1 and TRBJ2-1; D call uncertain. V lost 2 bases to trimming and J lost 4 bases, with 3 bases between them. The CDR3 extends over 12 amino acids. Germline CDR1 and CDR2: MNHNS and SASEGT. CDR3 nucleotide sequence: TGTGCCAGCAGTGAACGGTACAATGAGCAGTTCTTC. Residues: CASSERYNEQFF.

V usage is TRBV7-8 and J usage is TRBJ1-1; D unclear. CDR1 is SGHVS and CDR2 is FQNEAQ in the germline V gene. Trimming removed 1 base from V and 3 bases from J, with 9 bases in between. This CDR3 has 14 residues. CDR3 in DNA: TGTGCCAGCAGCTTAGTAGCAGTGGACACTGAAGCTTTCTTT. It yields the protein CASSLVAVDTEAFF.

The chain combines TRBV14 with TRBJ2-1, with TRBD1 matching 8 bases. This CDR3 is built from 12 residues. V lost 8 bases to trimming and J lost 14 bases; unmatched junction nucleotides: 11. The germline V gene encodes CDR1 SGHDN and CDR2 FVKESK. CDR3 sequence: CASGTGWGLKFF. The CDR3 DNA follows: TGTGCCAGCGGGACAGGTTGGGGACTGAAGTTCTTC.

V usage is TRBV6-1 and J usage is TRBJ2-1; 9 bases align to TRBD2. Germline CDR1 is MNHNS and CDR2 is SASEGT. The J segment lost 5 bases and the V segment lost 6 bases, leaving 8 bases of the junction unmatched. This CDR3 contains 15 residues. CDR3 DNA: TGTGCCAGCAGGAGGAGCGGGGGGACCCACAATGAGCAGTTCTTC. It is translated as CASRRSGGTHNEQFF.

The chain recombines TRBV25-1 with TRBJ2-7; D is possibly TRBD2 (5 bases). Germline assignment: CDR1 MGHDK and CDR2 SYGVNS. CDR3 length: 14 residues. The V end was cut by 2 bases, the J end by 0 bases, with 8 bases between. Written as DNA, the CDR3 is TGTGCCAGCAGTGAAGAGGGTGGCTCCTACGAGCAGTACTTC. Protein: CASSEEGGSYEQYF.

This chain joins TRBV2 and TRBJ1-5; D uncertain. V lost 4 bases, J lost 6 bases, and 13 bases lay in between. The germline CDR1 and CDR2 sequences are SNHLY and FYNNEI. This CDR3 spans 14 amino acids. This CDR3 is CASSVGVRGQPQHF. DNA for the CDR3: TGTGCCAGCAGTGTCGGAGTACGGGGTCAGCCCCAGCATTTT.

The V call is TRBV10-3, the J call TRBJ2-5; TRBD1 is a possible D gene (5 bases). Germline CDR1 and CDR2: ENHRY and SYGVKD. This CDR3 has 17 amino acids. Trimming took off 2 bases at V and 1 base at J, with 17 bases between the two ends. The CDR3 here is CAISEIPRQSLQETQYF. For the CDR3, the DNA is TGTGCCATCAGTGAGATCCCCCGACAGTCCCTCCAAGAGACCCAGTACTTC.

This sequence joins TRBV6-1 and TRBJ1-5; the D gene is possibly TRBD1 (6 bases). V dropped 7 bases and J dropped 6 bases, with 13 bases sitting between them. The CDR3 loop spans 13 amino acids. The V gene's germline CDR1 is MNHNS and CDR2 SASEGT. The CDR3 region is CASMSGGPQPQHF. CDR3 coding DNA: TGTGCCAGCATGAGCGGGGGGCCTCAGCCCCAGCATTTT.

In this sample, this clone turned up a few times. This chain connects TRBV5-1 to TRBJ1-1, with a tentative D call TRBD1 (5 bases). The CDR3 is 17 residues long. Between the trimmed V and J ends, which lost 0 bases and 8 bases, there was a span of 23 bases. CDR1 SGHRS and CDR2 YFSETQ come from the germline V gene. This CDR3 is CASSLAWRGSQLGEAFF. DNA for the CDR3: TGCGCCAGCAGCTTGGCCTGGAGGGGCTCTCAGTTGGGGGAAGCTTTCTTT.

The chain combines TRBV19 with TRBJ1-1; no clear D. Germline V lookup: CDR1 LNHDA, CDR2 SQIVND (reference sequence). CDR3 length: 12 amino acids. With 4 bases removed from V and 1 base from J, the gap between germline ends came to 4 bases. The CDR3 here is CASSNGNTEAFF. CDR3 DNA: TGTGCCAGTAGTAACGGGAACACTGAAGCTTTCTTT.

The CDR3: CASGLVLLRSQPLNYGYTF. For the CDR3, the DNA is TGTGCTAGTGGTTTGGTACTATTGAGGAGCCAACCACTTAACTATGGCTACACCTTC. The gene calls are TRBV12-5 and TRBJ1-2; no firm D call. CDR3 size: 19 residues. The ends were cut back, 0 bases at V and 1 base at J, with 21 bases in the middle. CDR1 is LGHNT and CDR2 is FRNRAP in the germline V gene. The entire variable domain, with the rest obtained from reference TRBV12-5 and TRBJ1-2, is as follows: DARVTQTPRHKVTEMGQEVTMRCQPILGHNTVFWYRQTMMQGLELLAYFRNRAPLDDSGMPKDRFSAEMPDATLATLKIQPSEPRDSAVYFCASGLVLLRSQPLNYGYTFGSGTRLTVV.

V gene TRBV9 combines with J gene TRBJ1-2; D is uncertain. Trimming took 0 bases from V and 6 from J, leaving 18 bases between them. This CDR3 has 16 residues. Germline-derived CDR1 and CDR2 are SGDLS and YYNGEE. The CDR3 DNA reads TGTGCCAGCAGCGTAGATAGGGAGATTCGAGAACATGGCTACACCTTC. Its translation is CASSVDREIREHGYTF.

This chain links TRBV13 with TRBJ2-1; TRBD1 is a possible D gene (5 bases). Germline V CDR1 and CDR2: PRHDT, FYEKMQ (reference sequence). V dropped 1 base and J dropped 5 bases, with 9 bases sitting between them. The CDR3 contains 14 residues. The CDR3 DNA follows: TGTGCCAGCAGCTTAGAAAGGGGCAACAATGAGCAGTTCTTC. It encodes CASSLERGNNEQFF.

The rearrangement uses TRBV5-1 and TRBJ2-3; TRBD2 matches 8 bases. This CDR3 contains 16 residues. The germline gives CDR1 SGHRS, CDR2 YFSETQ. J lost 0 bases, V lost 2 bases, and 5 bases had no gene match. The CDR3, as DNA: TGCGCCAGCAGCTTTGTAGCGGGGCGTAGCACAGATACGCAGTATTTT. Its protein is CASSFVAGRSTDTQYF.

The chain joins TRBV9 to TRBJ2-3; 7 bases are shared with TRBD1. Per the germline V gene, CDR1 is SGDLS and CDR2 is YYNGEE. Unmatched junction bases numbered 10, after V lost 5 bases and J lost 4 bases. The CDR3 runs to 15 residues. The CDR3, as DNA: TGTGCCAGCAGAGCGAGGGGGCAAGATTCAGATACGCAGTATTTT. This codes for CASRARGQDSDTQYF. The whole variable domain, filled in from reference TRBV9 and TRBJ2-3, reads DSGVTQTPKHLITATGQRVTLRCSPRSGDLSVYWYQQSLDQGLQFLIQYYNGEERAKGNILERFSAQQFPDLHSELNLSSLELGDSALYFCASRARGQDSDTQYFGPGTRLTVL.

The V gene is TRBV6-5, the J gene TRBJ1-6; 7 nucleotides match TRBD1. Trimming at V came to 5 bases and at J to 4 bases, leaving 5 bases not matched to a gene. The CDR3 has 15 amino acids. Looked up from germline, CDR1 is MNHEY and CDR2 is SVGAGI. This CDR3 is CASSTRDSYNSPLHF. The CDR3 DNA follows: TGTGCCAGCAGTACCCGGGACAGTTATAATTCACCCCTCCACTTT.

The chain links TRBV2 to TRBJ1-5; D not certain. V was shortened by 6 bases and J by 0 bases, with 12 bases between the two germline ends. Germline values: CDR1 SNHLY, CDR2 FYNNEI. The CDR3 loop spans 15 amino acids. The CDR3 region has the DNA TGTGCCAGCAGGCCCTCCTCGGTTAGCAATCAGCCCCAGCATTTT. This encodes CASRPSSVSNQPQHF. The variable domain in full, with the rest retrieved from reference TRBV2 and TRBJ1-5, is EPEVTQTPSHQVTQMGQEVILRCVPISNHLYFYWYRQILGQKVEFLVSFYNNEISEKSEIFDDQFSVERPDGSNFTLKIRSTKLEDSAMYFCASRPSSVSNQPQHFGDGTRLSIL.

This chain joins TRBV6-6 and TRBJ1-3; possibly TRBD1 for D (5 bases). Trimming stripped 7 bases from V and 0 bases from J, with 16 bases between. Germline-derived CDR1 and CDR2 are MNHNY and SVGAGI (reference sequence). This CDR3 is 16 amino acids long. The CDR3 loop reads CASTGKGAFSGNTIYF. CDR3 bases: TGTGCCAGCACCGGTAAAGGGGCCTTCTCTGGAAACACCATATATTTT.

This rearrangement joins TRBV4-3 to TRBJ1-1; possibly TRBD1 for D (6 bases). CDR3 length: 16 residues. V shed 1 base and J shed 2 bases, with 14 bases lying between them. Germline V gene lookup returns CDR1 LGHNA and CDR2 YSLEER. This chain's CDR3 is CASSQGRGVFNTEAFF. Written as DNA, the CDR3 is TGCGCCAGCAGCCAAGGCAGGGGAGTCTTTAACACTGAAGCTTTCTTT.

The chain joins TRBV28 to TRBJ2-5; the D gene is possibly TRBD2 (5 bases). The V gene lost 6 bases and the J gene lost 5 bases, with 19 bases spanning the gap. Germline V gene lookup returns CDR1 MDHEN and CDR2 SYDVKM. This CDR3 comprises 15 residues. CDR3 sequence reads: CASRVRIAREETQYF. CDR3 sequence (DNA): TGTGCCAGCAGGGTTAGGATCGCTAGGGAGGAGACCCAGTACTTC.

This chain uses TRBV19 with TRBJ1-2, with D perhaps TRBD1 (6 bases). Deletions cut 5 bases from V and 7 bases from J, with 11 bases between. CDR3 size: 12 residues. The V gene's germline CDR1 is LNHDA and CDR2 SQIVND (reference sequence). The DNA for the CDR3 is TGTGCCAGTAGTGCAGGGGATTCTGGCTACACCTTC. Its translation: CASSAGDSGYTF.

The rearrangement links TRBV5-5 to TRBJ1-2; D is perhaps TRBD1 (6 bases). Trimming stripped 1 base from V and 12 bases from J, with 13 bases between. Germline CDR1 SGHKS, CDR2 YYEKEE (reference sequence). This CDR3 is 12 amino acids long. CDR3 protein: CASSLRERQDTF. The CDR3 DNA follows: TGTGCCAGCAGCTTGAGGGAGAGACAGGACACCTTC.

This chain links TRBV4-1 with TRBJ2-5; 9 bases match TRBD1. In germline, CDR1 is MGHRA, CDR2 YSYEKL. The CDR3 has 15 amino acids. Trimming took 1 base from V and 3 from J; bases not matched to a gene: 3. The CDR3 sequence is CASSQVRTGEETQYF. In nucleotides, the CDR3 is TGCGCCAGCAGCCAAGTTAGGACAGGGGAAGAGACCCAGTACTTC.

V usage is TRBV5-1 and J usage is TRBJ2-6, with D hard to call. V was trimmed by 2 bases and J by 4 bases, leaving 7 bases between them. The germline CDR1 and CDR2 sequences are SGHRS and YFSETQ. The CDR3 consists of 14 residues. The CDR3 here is CASSFKSGANVLTF. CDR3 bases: TGCGCCAGCAGCTTCAAATCAGGGGCCAACGTCCTGACTTTC.

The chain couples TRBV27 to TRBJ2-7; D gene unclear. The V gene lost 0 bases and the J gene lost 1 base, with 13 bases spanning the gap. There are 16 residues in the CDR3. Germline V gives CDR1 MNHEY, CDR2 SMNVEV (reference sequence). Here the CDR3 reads CASSLSTVDPSYEQYF. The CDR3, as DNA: TGTGCCAGCAGTTTATCCACAGTCGACCCGTCCTACGAGCAGTACTTC.

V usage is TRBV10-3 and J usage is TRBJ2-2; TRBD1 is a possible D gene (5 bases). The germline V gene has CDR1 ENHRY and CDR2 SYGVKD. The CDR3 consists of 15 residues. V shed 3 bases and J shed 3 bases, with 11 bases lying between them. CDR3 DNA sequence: TGTGCCATCAGTGAAAAGGGGATCGACACCGGGGAGCTGTTTTTT. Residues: CAISEKGIDTGELFF.